This TCR beta chain was profiled in a study of cytomegalovirus exposure and HLA in healthy donors. Looking at the study overall: Unique TCR beta sequences numbering approximately 120 million came from about 179 million T cells in an earlier analysis.

CDR1 is PRHDT, CDR2 FYEKMQ, per germline (reference sequence). After removal of 4 bases from V and 0 bases from J, the junction contained 11 bases not matched to a gene. The CDR3 loop spans 17 amino acids. Primers for the PCR totalled 60 Vbeta and 13 Jbeta. Some clones are missing from TCRdb's copy, which holds only in-frame ones; the method was immunoSEQ multiplex PCR. The sample carries about 170,000 clones, 65% to 85% recorded once. Points on this clone: Antigen unknown.

Study findings and constraints: DRB1 showed the most TCR associations and HLA-C the fewest in a later analysis, as rates varied by HLA locus. Immune exposure was documented only through CMV serostatus.

The receptor comes from a male donor in good health and CMV-seronegative. The sample consisted of PBMCs. The chain couples TRBV13 to TRBJ2-7; 8 bases are shared with TRBD2. The CDR3 nucleotides read TGTGCCAGCAGCTCGTCCCTTTTAGCGGGGAGCTCCTACGAGCAGTACTTC. It translates to CASSSSLLAGSSYEQYF.